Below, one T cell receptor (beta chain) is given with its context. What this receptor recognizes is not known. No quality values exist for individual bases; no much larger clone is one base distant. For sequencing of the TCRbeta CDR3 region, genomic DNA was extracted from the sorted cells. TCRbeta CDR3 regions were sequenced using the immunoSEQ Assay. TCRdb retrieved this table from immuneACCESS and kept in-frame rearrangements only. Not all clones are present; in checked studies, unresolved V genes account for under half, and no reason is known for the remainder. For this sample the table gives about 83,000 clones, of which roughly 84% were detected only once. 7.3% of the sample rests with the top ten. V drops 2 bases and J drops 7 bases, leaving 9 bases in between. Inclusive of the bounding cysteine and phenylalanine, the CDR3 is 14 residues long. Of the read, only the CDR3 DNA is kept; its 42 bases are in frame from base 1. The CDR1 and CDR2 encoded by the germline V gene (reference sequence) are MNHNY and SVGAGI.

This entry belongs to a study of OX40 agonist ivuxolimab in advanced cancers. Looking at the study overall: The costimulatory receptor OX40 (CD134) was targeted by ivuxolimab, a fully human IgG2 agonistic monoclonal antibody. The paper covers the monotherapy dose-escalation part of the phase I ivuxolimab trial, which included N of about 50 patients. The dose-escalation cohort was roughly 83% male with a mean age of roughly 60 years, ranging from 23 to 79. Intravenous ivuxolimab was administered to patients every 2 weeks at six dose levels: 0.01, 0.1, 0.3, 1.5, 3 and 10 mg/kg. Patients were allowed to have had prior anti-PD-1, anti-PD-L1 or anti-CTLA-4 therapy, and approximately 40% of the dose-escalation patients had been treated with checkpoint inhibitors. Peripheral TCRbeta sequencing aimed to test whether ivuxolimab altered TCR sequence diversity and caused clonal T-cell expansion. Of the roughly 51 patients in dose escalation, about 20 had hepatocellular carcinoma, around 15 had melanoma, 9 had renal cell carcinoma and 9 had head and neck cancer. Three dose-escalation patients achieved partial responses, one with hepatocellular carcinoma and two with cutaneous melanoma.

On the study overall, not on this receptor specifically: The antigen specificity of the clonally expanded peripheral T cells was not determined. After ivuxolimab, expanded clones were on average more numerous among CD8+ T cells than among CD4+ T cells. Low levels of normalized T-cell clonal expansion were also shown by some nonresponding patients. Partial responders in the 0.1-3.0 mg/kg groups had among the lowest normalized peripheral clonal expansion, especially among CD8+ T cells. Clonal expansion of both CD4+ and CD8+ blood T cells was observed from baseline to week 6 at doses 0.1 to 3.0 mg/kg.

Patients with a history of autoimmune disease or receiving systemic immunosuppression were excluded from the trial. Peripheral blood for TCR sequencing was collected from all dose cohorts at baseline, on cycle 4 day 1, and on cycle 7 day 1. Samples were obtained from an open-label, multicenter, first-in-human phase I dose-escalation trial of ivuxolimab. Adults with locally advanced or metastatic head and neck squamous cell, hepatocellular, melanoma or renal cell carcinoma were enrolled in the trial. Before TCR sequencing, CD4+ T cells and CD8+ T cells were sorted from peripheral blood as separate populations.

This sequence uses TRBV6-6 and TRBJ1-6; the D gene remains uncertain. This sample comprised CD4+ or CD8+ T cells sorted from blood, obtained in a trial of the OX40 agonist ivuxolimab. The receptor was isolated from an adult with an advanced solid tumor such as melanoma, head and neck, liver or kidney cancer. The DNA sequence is TGTGCCAGCAGTTACAGTTCGGGGAATTCACCCCTCCACTTT. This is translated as CASSYSSGNSPLHF.